This is a list of T cell receptor beta chains from one sample in a study of siplizumab effects on memory and regulatory T cells. Some clones are missing from TCRdb's copy, which holds only in-frame ones; the method was immunoSEQ multiplex PCR. The data show 15,000 to 25,000 clones, approximately 40% seen once. The antigens of these receptors remain unknown. Sequencing was performed on CFSE-low (dividing) CD4+ T cells sorted from an allogeneic mixed lymphocyte reaction. These receptors came from a human donor in good health; the cells came from an allogeneic mixed lymphocyte reaction. Some clones in this sample may be carry-over from other donors' samples. CDR3s include the opening cysteine and the closing phenylalanine or tryptophan. A D gene is named only where the DNA matches it firmly. The size of a clone is reported for some rows only, either as once, few or many, or as a class for expanded clones.

V gene,CDR3 length,J gene,D gene,clone size,CDR3 protein,CDR3 DNA
TRBV30,14,TRBJ2-7,TRBD2,few,CAWSVQWGGDEQYF,TGTGCCTGGAGTGTACAATGGGGAGGGGACGAGCAGTACTTC
TRBV29-1,14,TRBJ2-1,TRBD2,.,CSVEAGVSYNEQFF,TGCAGCGTCGAAGCGGGAGTTAGCTACAATGAGCAGTTCTTC
TRBV2,15,TRBJ1-5,.,once,CASSYGGVSNQPQHF,TGTGCCAGCAGTTACGGCGGGGTCAGCAATCAGCCCCAGCATTTT
TRBV20-1,11,TRBJ2-5,.,few,CSASSVGTQYF,TGCAGTGCTAGTTCGGTAGGGACCCAGTACTTC
TRBV6-1,14,TRBJ2-7,TRBD1,.,CATRRTGGAYEQYF,TGTGCCACCCGGCGCACAGGGGGTGCCTACGAGCAGTACTTC
TRBV5-1,14,TRBJ2-7,.,medium-sized,CASSSGLTSYEQYF,TGCGCCAGCAGCTCCGGACTGACGTCCTACGAGCAGTACTTC
TRBV7-2,13,TRBJ1-3,.,.,CASSFPAGNTIYF,TGTGCCAGCAGCTTCCCAGCTGGAAACACCATATATTTT
TRBV6-1,14,TRBJ1-1,.,few,CASSLRQRNTEAFF,TGTGCCAGCAGTTTACGACAGAGGAACACTGAAGCTTTCTTT
TRBV28,15,TRBJ2-1,TRBD2,once,CASSHSGGAYNEQFF,TGTGCCAGCAGTCACAGCGGGGGGGCATACAATGAGCAGTTCTTC
TRBV5-1,14,TRBJ2-3,.,few,CASSLTAAMDTQYF,TGCGCCAGCAGCTTGACTGCCGCAATGGATACGCAGTATTTT
TRBV27,14,TRBJ1-2,TRBD1,.,CASWRTGRGAGYTF,TGTGCCAGCTGGCGGACAGGGAGGGGGGCTGGCTACACCTTC
TRBV5-4,15,TRBJ2-5,TRBD1,.,CASSRGQAVIETQYF,TGTGCCAGCAGCCGGGGACAGGCGGTTATCGAGACCCAGTACTTC
TRBV6-6,16,TRBJ2-1,TRBD1,.,CASRSTGTGVYNEQFF,TGTGCCAGCAGATCAACCGGGACAGGGGTTTACAATGAGCAGTTCTTC
TRBV4-2,18,TRBJ2-4,.,.,CASSQDWASLLAKNIQYF,TGTGCCAGCAGCCAAGATTGGGCCAGCCTACTAGCCAAAAACATTCAGTACTTC
TRBV5-4,15,TRBJ1-2,TRBD1,.,CASSPVGTEAYGYTF,TGTGCCAGCAGCCCCGTCGGGACAGAGGCTTATGGCTACACCTTC
TRBV4-1,16,TRBJ2-5,.,many,CASSQDPGGTMKTQYF,TGCGCCAGCAGCCAAGATCCAGGGGGGACTATGAAGACCCAGTACTTC
TRBV6-5,15,TRBJ2-1,TRBD1,.,CASSPPAGGYNEQFF,TGTGCCAGCAGCCCCCCCGCAGGGGGATACAATGAGCAGTTCTTC
TRBV7-3,15,TRBJ1-3,TRBD1,.,CASSAWTGGGNTIYF,TGTGCCAGCAGCGCCTGGACAGGGGGCGGAAACACCATATATTTT
TRBV18,16,TRBJ1-6,.,.,CASSRDTSSYNSPLHF,TGTGCCAGCTCACGGGACACGAGCTCCTATAATTCACCCCTCCACTTT
TRBV5-6,16,TRBJ2-7,.,.,CASSYRASLPFYEQYF,TGTGCCAGCAGCTACCGGGCCAGCCTCCCATTCTACGAGCAGTACTTC
TRBV11-3,16,TRBJ2-3,.,few,CASSFQGTLSTDTQYF,TGTGCCAGCAGCTTCCAGGGTACCCTTAGCACAGATACGCAGTATTTT
TRBV5-1,15,TRBJ2-3,TRBD2,few,CASSLVGGSTDTQYF,TGCGCCAGCAGCTTGGTGGGCGGGAGTACAGATACGCAGTATTTT
TRBV6-5,15,TRBJ1-5,.,.,CASNPRVESNQPQHF,TGTGCCAGCAATCCCAGGGTGGAGAGCAATCAGCCCCAGCATTTT
TRBV7-9,14,TRBJ2-7,.,.,CASSLVAGPYEQYF,TGTGCCAGCAGCTTAGTTGCGGGGCCCTACGAGCAGTACTTC
TRBV6-1,14,TRBJ1-2,.,few,CASRRRGGKTGYTF,TGTGCCAGCAGGAGGAGAGGGGGGAAGACGGGCTACACCTTC
TRBV15,15,TRBJ1-1,TRBD1,.,CATSNRDRGYTEAFF,TGTGCCACCAGCAACCGGGACAGGGGGTACACTGAAGCTTTCTTT
TRBV19,17,TRBJ2-2,.,.,CASSSPPGVANTGELFF,TGTGCCAGTAGCTCCCCACCCGGGGTCGCGAACACCGGGGAGCTGTTTTTT
TRBV29-1,14,TRBJ2-2,.,.,CSSRQQRDTGELFF,TGCAGCTCCAGACAGCAGCGGGACACCGGGGAGCTGTTTTTT
TRBV6-5,13,TRBJ2-1,.,.,CASRPTRDNEQFF,TGTGCCAGCAGGCCTACTAGAGACAATGAGCAGTTCTTC
TRBV7-9,15,TRBJ2-3,.,.,CASSLGDFRTDTQYF,TGTGCCAGCAGCTTAGGGGACTTCCGCACAGATACGCAGTATTTT
TRBV10-3,14,TRBJ2-1,.,few,CAISGSGNSGEQFF,TGTGCCATCAGTGGGTCTGGGAACTCGGGGGAGCAGTTCTTC
TRBV5-4,13,TRBJ1-2,.,.,CASSLAGVGGYTF,TGTGCCAGCAGCTTGGCAGGGGTAGGAGGCTACACCTTC
TRBV6-5,14,TRBJ1-3,TRBD1,once,CASSGGTGLNTIYF,TGTGCCAGCAGCGGAGGGACAGGTTTGAACACCATATATTTT
TRBV19,16,TRBJ2-3,TRBD1,.,CASRMKQGVLGDTQYF,TGTGCCAGTAGGATGAAACAGGGGGTACTTGGAGATACGCAGTATTTT
TRBV6-5,15,TRBJ2-5,TRBD2,medium-sized,CASSYSLAGGETQYF,TGTGCCAGCAGTTACTCACTAGCGGGGGGTGAGACCCAGTACTTC
TRBV6-5,15,TRBJ1-2,.,once,CASSSTTAYYYGYTF,TGTGCCAGCAGTTCCACGACAGCGTACTACTATGGCTACACCTTC
TRBV19,16,TRBJ2-3,.,.,CASSRLLLIHTDTQYF,TGTGCGAGTAGCAGGCTACTACTTATACACACAGATACGCAGTATTTT
TRBV5-1,15,TRBJ1-1,.,few,CASSRPGAMNTEAFF,TGCGCCAGCAGCCGACCGGGGGCCATGAACACTGAAGCTTTCTTT
TRBV10-2,14,TRBJ2-1,.,.,CASQRALNRNEQFF,TGCGCCAGCCAGAGGGCCTTGAACCGCAATGAGCAGTTCTTC
TRBV5-1,16,TRBJ2-3,TRBD1,few,CASSYLTGANTDTQYF,TGCGCCAGCAGCTATCTGACAGGGGCTAACACAGATACGCAGTATTTT
TRBV19,13,TRBJ1-5,.,.,CASNTQGSQPQHF,TGTGCCAGTAATACACAGGGTAGTCAGCCCCAGCATTTT
TRBV6-5,15,TRBJ2-3,.,.,CASLDVGGVTDTQYF,TGTGCCAGCCTCGATGTAGGCGGAGTTACAGATACGCAGTATTTT
TRBV4-1,17,TRBJ2-5,TRBD1,few,CASSQRATGVSEETQYF,TGCGCCAGCAGCCAAAGAGCGACAGGGGTCTCCGAAGAGACCCAGTACTTC
TRBV5-4,17,TRBJ2-2,TRBD2,.,CASSPGLAGLENGELFF,TGTGCCAGCAGCCCGGGACTAGCGGGTTTGGAGAACGGGGAGCTGTTTTTT
TRBV21-1,16,TRBJ1-1,.,.,CASSTRPGTGNTEAFF,TGTGCCAGCAGCACCCGTCCCGGGACAGGGAACACTGAAGCTTTCTTT
TRBV5-1,15,TRBJ1-6,.,few,CASSPGLGDNSPLHF,TGCGCCAGCAGCCCGGGCCTCGGAGATAATTCACCCCTCCACTTT
TRBV5-1,13,TRBJ1-2,TRBD1,.,CASSLRGQDGYTF,TGCGCCAGCAGCTTGAGAGGACAGGATGGCTACACCTTC
TRBV18,15,TRBJ2-5,TRBD1,few,CASSPSTGGQETQYF,TGTGCCAGCTCCCCGTCGACAGGGGGTCAAGAGACCCAGTACTTC
TRBV6-5,14,TRBJ2-3,TRBD2,.,CASSYRTRGDTQYF,TGTGCCAGCAGTTACCGGACTAGAGGAGATACGCAGTATTTT
TRBV29-1,15,TRBJ1-2,.,few,CSVDNLGAFNYGYTF,TGCAGCGTAGATAACCTCGGGGCCTTTAACTATGGCTACACCTTC
TRBV7-2,13,TRBJ1-1,.,many,CASSPPGFTEAFF,TGTGCCAGCAGCCCGCCGGGGTTCACTGAAGCTTTCTTT
TRBV11-1,15,TRBJ1-6,TRBD1,.,CASSSGQGVGSPLHF,TGTGCCAGCAGCTCGGGACAGGGAGTAGGGTCACCCCTCCACTTT
TRBV5-6,16,TRBJ2-7,TRBD1,few,CASSLISGTGLYEQYF,TGTGCCAGCAGCTTGATATCTGGGACAGGCCTCTACGAGCAGTACTTC